By share of the sample, the clone carrying this TCR beta chain is medium-sized. These data are taken from a study of spatial heterogeneity in lung cancer. Overall study context: Sequencing consistently turned up more beta-chain sequences than alpha-chain sequences.

V was pared by 8 bases and J by 6 bases, with 6 bases of the junction left unmatched. The CDR3 has 13 residues. Germline V gene sequence: CDR1 LGHNT, CDR2 FRNRAP. TCRdb re-called the 5' RACE reads with MiXCR, one entry per CDR3 protein. The sample holds 15,000 to 20,000 distinct CDR3 sequences; under 20% are singletons and the top ten take over 12%. Stated time point: sample taken at primary tumor resection. TCRs were sequenced from unsorted whole RNA of tumor, nontumor lung or PBMC. Donors were around 70 untreated early-stage non-small cell lung cancer patients. The sample was PBMCs, taken at surgery. The origin of this receptor is a male donor with early-stage non-small cell lung cancer. The chain carries TRBV12-5 and TRBJ2-2; 7 bases are shared with TRBD1. The CDR3 spells CASRFTGAGELFF. The CDR3 DNA reads TGTGCTAGTAGATTTACAGGGGCCGGGGAGCTGTTTTTT.